Below, 24 T cell receptor beta chains from the same sample are listed, as sequenced in a study of blood T cell repertoires in COVID-19. The repertoire was sequenced with immunoSEQ multiplex PCR; TCRdb's copy has only in-frame clones and lacks some. The sample lists 200,000 to 250,000 clones, roughly 80% occurring once. Source material: PBMCs or T cells enriched from blood (not recorded which). All receptors come from a woman in her thirties or forties who had been exposed to COVID-19.

The chain is built from TRBV4-3 and TRBJ1-2; the D is unclear. The CDR3 is made up of 15 amino acids. CDR1 is LGHNA, CDR2 YSLEER, per germline. With 0 bases removed from V and 2 bases from J, the gap between germline ends came to 10 bases. The CDR3 sequence: CASSQEAGLNYGYTF. The CDR3 coding sequence is TGCGCCAGCAGCCAAGAGGCGGGCCTCAACTATGGCTACACCTTC.

This CDR3 is CASTPAGGQTPLHF. The CDR3 coding sequence is TGTGCCAGCACCCCGGCGGGGGGCCAGACACCCCTCCACTTT. This rearrangement joins TRBV7-2 to TRBJ1-6; possibly TRBD1 for D (6 bases). CDR1 is SGHTA and CDR2 is FQGNSA in the germline V gene. This CDR3 spans 14 amino acids. Trimming took 7 bases from V and 11 from J, leaving 18 bases between them. Full variable domain (remainder filled in from reference TRBV7-2 and TRBJ1-6): GAGVSQSPSNKVTEKGKDVELRCDPISGHTALYWYRQSLGQGLEFLIYFQGNSAPDKSGLPSDRFSAERTGGSVSTLTIQRTQQEDSAVYLCASTPAGGQTPLHFGNGTRLTVT.

The chain employs TRBV9 and TRBJ2-1, with a weak D call TRBD1 (6 bases). This CDR3 has 13 amino acids. The germline V gene encodes CDR1 SGDLS and CDR2 YYNGEE. Deletions cut 0 bases from V and 8 bases from J, with 9 bases between. The CDR3 nucleotides read TGTGCCAGCAGCGTAGGAGGGGGTGATGAGCAGTTCTTC. Residues: CASSVGGGDEQFF.

The V gene is TRBV4-2, the J gene TRBJ1-2; D is ambiguous. The germline V gene has CDR1 LGHNA and CDR2 YNFKEQ. V was clipped by 0 bases and J by 1 base, with 9 bases between them. The CDR3 runs to 15 residues. This CDR3 is CASSQDQSDNYGYTF. The CDR3 region has the DNA TGTGCCAGCAGCCAAGATCAGTCAGATAACTATGGCTACACCTTC.

Only one count was recorded for this clone. The rearrangement uses TRBV27 and TRBJ2-7; maybe TRBD1 (6 bases). The CDR3 totals 14 residues. The germline V and J ends were trimmed by 8 bases and 6 bases, with 20 bases remaining between them. Germline V gene sequence: CDR1 MNHEY, CDR2 SMNVEV (reference sequence). CDR3 in amino acids: CASSTNYQGSEQYF. CDR3 bases: TGTGCCAGCTCCACGAATTACCAGGGGAGCGAGCAGTACTTC.

The chain recombines TRBV4-1 with TRBJ2-2; the D gene is possibly TRBD2 (7 bases). Germline CDR1 MGHRA, CDR2 YSYEKL. V lost 0 bases to trimming and J lost 4 bases, with 15 bases between them. This CDR3 spans 17 amino acids. This CDR3 is CASSQDVLGGGTGELFF. CDR3 DNA sequence: TGCGCCAGCAGCCAAGATGTCCTGGGAGGGGGCACCGGGGAGCTGTTTTTT.

The chain uses TRBV5-4 and TRBJ1-1; a possible D gene is TRBD1 (6 bases). CDR3 length equals 16 residues. Trimming left V 0 bases short and J 1 base short, with 13 bases between. Per the germline V gene, CDR1 is SGHNT and CDR2 is YYREEE (reference sequence). The CDR3 DNA reads as TGTGCCAGCAGCTTGGTGGGGGCAGGCGGGAACACTGAAGCTTTCTTT. It is translated as CASSLVGAGGNTEAFF.

This chain uses TRBV2 with TRBJ1-3, with 10 bases that match TRBD1. J gave up 10 bases and V 3 bases, and 6 bases lay outside the gene matches. CDR3 length equals 14 residues. In germline, CDR1 is SNHLY, CDR2 FYNNEI. CDR3 nucleotides: TGTGCCAGCAGTGAGAGGGACAGGGGAGCGACCATATATTTT. Translated, it gives CASSERDRGATIYF. Variable domain in full (rest from reference TRBV2 and TRBJ1-3): EPEVTQTPSHQVTQMGQEVILRCVPISNHLYFYWYRQILGQKVEFLVSFYNNEISEKSEIFDDQFSVERPDGSNFTLKIRSTKLEDSAMYFCASSERDRGATIYFGEGSWLTVV.

The rearrangement links TRBV5-6 to TRBJ2-6, with D uncertain. The V end was cut by 1 base, the J end by 0 bases, with 2 bases between. The CDR3 sequence is 14 residues long. The germline CDR1 and CDR2 sequences are SGHDT and YYEEEE. CDR3 DNA sequence: TGTGCCAGCAGCTTGCGCTCTGGGGCCAACGTCCTGACTTTC. It codes for CASSLRSGANVLTF.

V gene TRBV6-5 combines with J gene TRBJ1-5; D not resolved. Germline V lookup: CDR1 MNHEY, CDR2 SVGAGI. The CDR3 extends over 15 amino acids. Between the trimmed V and J ends, which lost 3 bases and 4 bases, there was a span of 13 bases. CDR3 protein: CASSYDRPGNQPQHF. The CDR3 DNA reads TGTGCCAGCAGTTATGATAGGCCCGGGAATCAGCCCCAGCATTTT.

V gene TRBV5-6 combines with J gene TRBJ1-1, with D unresolved. Germline-derived CDR1 and CDR2 are SGHDT and YYEEEE. V was clipped by 0 bases and J by 5 bases, with 8 bases between them. The CDR3 is 13 amino acids. This CDR3 reads CASSLVSITEAFF. CDR3 sequence (DNA): TGTGCCAGCAGCTTGGTCAGTATTACTGAAGCTTTCTTT.

The chain recombines TRBV29-1 with TRBJ1-2; TRBD1 aligns across 7 bases. The trim removed 3 bases at V and 6 bases at J, leaving 4 bases unmatched. Germline-derived CDR1 and CDR2 are SQVTM and ANQGSEA. The CDR3 consists of 12 residues. CDR3 residues: CSVDETGNGYTF. DNA of the CDR3: TGCAGCGTTGACGAGACAGGGAATGGCTACACCTTC.

V and J are TRBV19 and TRBJ1-5; TRBD1 aligns across 8 bases. This CDR3 is 13 amino acids long. V shed 6 bases, J shed 6 bases, and the junction held 4 bases outside the gene matches. Germline V gene lookup returns CDR1 LNHDA and CDR2 SQIVND (reference sequence). The CDR3 protein is CASRGQGGQPQHF. CDR3 in DNA: TGTGCCAGTAGAGGACAGGGTGGTCAGCCCCAGCATTTT.

The J gene is TRBJ2-1, the V gene TRBV4-2; a possible D gene is TRBD1 (6 bases). This CDR3 region has 16 residues. Germline V gene data show CDR1 as LGHNA and CDR2 as YNFKEQ. The ends were cut back, 0 bases at V and 6 bases at J, with 15 bases in the middle. This CDR3 reads CASSQDRTGQFNEQFF. The CDR3 nucleotides read TGTGCCAGCAGCCAAGATAGGACCGGACAGTTCAATGAGCAGTTCTTC.

This chain uses TRBV28 with TRBJ1-2; no definite D call. Germline values: CDR1 MDHEN, CDR2 SYDVKM. The V end lost 4 bases, the J end lost 5 bases, and 14 bases lay between the germline ends. This CDR3 comprises 14 residues. The CDR3 DNA reads TGTGCCAGCAGTTCCCCGGGGATGGAATATGGCTACACCTTC. Translating it yields CASSSPGMEYGYTF.

The chain combines TRBV29-1 with TRBJ1-2; 7 bases line up with TRBD1. Germline V gene data show CDR1 as SQVTM and CDR2 as ANQGSEA. CDR3 length: 12 amino acids. The ends lost 7 bases at V and 4 bases at J; junction bases unmatched: 6. CDR3 region: CSARGLGYGYTF. For the CDR3, the DNA is TGCAGCGCAAGGGGGCTGGGCTATGGCTACACCTTC.

The rearrangement joins TRBV5-6 to TRBJ2-5; weak D call: TRBD1 (6 bases). This CDR3 region has 14 residues. Trimming shortened V by 4 bases and J by 1 base, and 11 bases separated the two germline ends. Germline CDR1 reads SGHDT; CDR2 reads YYEEEE. The CDR3 reads CASSQRDTQETQYF. The CDR3 DNA is TGTGCCAGCAGCCAAAGGGACACCCAAGAGACCCAGTACTTC.

This chain uses TRBV10-3 with TRBJ1-5, with 9 bases that match TRBD1. Germline V gene sequence: CDR1 ENHRY, CDR2 SYGVKD. V lost 6 bases, J lost 0 bases, and 9 bases stayed unmatched. This CDR3 is 17 amino acids long. CDR3 bases: TGTGCCATCAGCGGAGGTGGGACAGGGAGTAGCAATCAGCCCCAGCATTTT. Translation gives CAISGGGTGSSNQPQHF.

The chain links TRBV28 to TRBJ2-1, with 8 bases lining up with TRBD1. V was pared by 2 bases and J by 4 bases, with 4 bases of the junction left unmatched. Per germline, CDR1 MDHEN and CDR2 SYDVKM. The CDR3 loop spans 15 amino acids. The CDR3 loop is CASSLPDRAYNEQFF. The CDR3 DNA reads as TGTGCCAGCAGTTTACCGGACAGGGCTTACAATGAGCAGTTCTTC. Full variable domain (rest looked up from reference TRBV28 and TRBJ2-1): DVKVTQSSRYLVKRTGEKVFLECVQDMDHENMFWYRQDPGLGLRLIYFSYDVKMKEKGDIPEGYSVSREKKERFSLILESASTNQTSMYLCASSLPDRAYNEQFFGPGTRLTVL.

The chain is built from TRBV4-2 and TRBJ2-7; possible D gene TRBD2, 7 bases. CDR3 size: 15 residues. The germline gives CDR1 LGHNA, CDR2 YNFKEQ. Trimming cost V 6 bases and J 2 bases, with 17 bases left between them. This CDR3 reads CASSPRGADPYEQYF. The CDR3 DNA follows: TGTGCCAGCAGTCCACGGGGGGCCGACCCCTACGAGCAGTACTTC.

V and J are TRBV11-3 and TRBJ2-7; D possibly corresponds to TRBD2 (5 bases). The length of the CDR3 is 13 residues. Trimming shortened V by 4 bases and J by 6 bases, and 13 bases separated the two germline ends. Per germline, CDR1 SGHNT and CDR2 YENEEA. CDR3 protein: CASSSYVGGEQYF. In nucleotides, the CDR3 is TGTGCCAGCAGCTCCTATGTCGGAGGCGAGCAGTACTTC.

The chain's CDR3 is CASSTQGQGQRYGYTF. In DNA, the CDR3 is TGTGCCAGCAGCACCCAGGGACAGGGGCAGCGGTATGGCTACACCTTC. The V call is TRBV7-2, the J call TRBJ1-2, with 10 bases identical to TRBD1. In germline, CDR1 is SGHTA, CDR2 FQGNSA. V dropped 5 bases and J dropped 5; count of bases not matched to a gene: 11. The CDR3 length is 16 residues.

The chain is built from TRBV6-4 and TRBJ2-3, with 8 nucleotides matching TRBD2. Trimming at V came to 3 bases and at J to 2 bases, leaving 4 bases not matched to a gene. This CDR3 spans 15 amino acids. Germline V gives CDR1 MRHNA, CDR2 SNTAGT. The CDR3 sequence: CASSDLAGNTDTQYF. CDR3 DNA: TGTGCCAGCAGTGATTTAGCGGGGAACACAGATACGCAGTATTTT.

The rearrangement uses TRBV24-1 and TRBJ2-7; tentative D call: TRBD1 (5 bases). V was trimmed by 3 bases and J by 6 bases, leaving 14 bases between them. CDR3 length: 14 amino acids. In germline, CDR1 is KGHDR, CDR2 SFDVKD. CDR3 amino acids: CATSDPYDRSEQYF. The DNA of the CDR3 is TGTGCCACCAGTGATCCATATGACAGATCCGAGCAGTACTTC.